Sequencing of this T cell receptor (beta chain) was carried out in a study of blood T cell repertoires in COVID-19. Background on the study: Donors in the United States, Italy and Spain gave samples during acute or convalescent COVID-19. PBMCs, B-cell-depleted T cells, or T cells were the source of the cDNA or gDNA that made up the material.

How the authors handled the data: Estimates of nucleated cell counts were drawn from the amplification of reference gene primers. Sequencing was performed with immunoSEQ multiplex PCR; in TCRdb, only in-frame clones are kept and a portion is missing. V and J calls and clone size are given by that table; D and trimming were obtained from the DNA. The table shows roughly 150,000 clones, with about four fifths occurring only once. Specimen: peripheral blood. The receptor was isolated from a man in his 60s with active or convalescent COVID-19.

The CDR3: CASSKEAGPVNYGYTF. The CDR3, as DNA: TGTGCCAGCAGCAAAGAGGCAGGGCCTGTTAACTATGGCTACACCTTC. The chain carries TRBV21-1 and TRBJ1-2; TRBD1, the table's D call, lacks a check against the DNA. TRBV21-1 is noted as a pseudogene. The CDR3 sequence is 16 residues long.